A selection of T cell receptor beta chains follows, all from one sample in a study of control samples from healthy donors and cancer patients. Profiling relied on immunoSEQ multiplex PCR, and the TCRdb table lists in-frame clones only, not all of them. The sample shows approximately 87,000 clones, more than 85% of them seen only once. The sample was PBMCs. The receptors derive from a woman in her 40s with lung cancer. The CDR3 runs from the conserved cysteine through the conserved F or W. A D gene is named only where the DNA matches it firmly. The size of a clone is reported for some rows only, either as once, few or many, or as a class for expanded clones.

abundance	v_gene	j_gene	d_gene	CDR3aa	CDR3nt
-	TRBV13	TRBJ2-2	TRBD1	CASSLLTGNFTGELFF	TGTGCCAGCAGTCTTCTGACAGGGAATTTCACCGGGGAGCTGTTTTTT
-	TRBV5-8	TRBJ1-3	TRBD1	CASRPGQAYSGNTIYF	TGTGCCAGCAGACCGGGACAGGCGTACTCTGGAAACACCATATATTTT
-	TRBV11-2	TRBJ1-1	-	CASSFTGKVGTEAFF	TGTGCCAGCAGCTTCACAGGGAAAGTCGGCACTGAAGCTTTCTTT
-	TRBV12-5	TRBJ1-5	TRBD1	CASTTGRQPQHF	TGTGCTAGTACGACAGGGCGACAGCCCCAGCATTTT
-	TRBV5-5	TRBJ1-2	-	CASSLADSLYGYTF	TGTGCCAGCAGCTTGGCGGACAGCCTCTATGGCTACACCTTC
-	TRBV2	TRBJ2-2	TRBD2	CASSLISGGSGELFF	TGTGCCAGCAGTCTGATTAGCGGGGGGTCCGGGGAGCTGTTTTTT
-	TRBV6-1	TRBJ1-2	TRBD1	CASSDPQTGRGYTF	TGTGCCAGCAGTGACCCCCAGACAGGGAGGGGCTACACCTTC
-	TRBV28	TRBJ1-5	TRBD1	CASSLESGHRGLNQPQHF	TGTGCCAGCAGTTTAGAGTCGGGTCACAGGGGACTCAATCAGCCCCAGCATTTT
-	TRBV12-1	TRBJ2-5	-	CASSFRGAGKGETQYF	TGTGCCAGCAGCTTTCGTGGGGCAGGGAAGGGAGAGACCCAGTACTTC
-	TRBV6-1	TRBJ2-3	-	CASSDAGLTDTQYF	TGTGCCAGCAGTGACGCAGGACTCACAGATACGCAGTATTTT
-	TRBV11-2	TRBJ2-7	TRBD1	CASSRYRDSSYEQYF	TGTGCCAGCAGCCGATACCGGGACAGTTCCTACGAGCAGTACTTC
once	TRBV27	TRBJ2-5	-	CASSILGSVETQYF	TGTGCCAGCAGTATCCTGGGAAGTGTAGAGACCCAGTACTTC
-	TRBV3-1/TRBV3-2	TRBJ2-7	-	CASSQVLGHYYEQYF	TGTGCCAGCAGCCAAGTACTCGGACACTACTACGAGCAGTACTTC
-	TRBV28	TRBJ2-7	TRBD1	CASLLGTGTNEQYF	TGTGCCAGTTTACTTGGGACAGGGACCAACGAGCAGTACTTC
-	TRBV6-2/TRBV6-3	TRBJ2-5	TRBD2	CASSYERGGSQETQYF	TGTGCCAGCAGTTACGAGCGGGGGGGCTCCCAAGAGACCCAGTACTTC
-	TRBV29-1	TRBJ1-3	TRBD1	CSVEDDRVFSGNTIYF	TGCAGCGTTGAAGATGACAGGGTTTTTTCTGGAAACACCATATATTTT
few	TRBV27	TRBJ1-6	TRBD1	CASSATGTGGSPLHF	TGTGCCAGCAGTGCGACCGGGACAGGGGGTTCACCCCTCCACTTT
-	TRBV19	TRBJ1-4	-	CASSMGQVEKLFF	TGTGCCAGTAGTATGGGGCAGGTTGAAAAACTGTTTTTT
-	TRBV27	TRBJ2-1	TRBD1	CASTPQGAGNEQFF	TGTGCCAGCACCCCCCAGGGGGCCGGAAATGAGCAGTTCTTC
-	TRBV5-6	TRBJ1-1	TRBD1	CASRPTGSLEAFF	TGTGCCAGCAGGCCGACAGGGTCCCTCGAAGCTTTCTTT
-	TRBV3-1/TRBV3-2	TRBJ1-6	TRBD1	CASSSPGQGEFPLHF	TGTGCCAGCAGCTCACCGGGACAGGGGGAATTCCCCCTCCACTTT
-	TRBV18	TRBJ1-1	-	CASSPEGYTEAFF	TGTGCCAGCTCACCGGAAGGGTACACTGAAGCTTTCTTT
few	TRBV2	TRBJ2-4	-	CASSPDGGGAYIQYF	TGTGCCAGCAGTCCAGATGGAGGGGGCGCATACATTCAGTACTTC
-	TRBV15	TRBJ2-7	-	CATSSLYTAYEQYF	TGTGCCACCAGCAGTCTTTACACTGCCTACGAGCAGTACTTC
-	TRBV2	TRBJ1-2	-	CASRKGRRNYGYTF	TGTGCCAGCAGGAAGGGTCGAAGAAACTATGGCTACACCTTC
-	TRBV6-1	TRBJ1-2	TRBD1	CASSEPTGFDYGYTF	TGTGCCAGCAGTGAACCGACAGGGTTCGACTATGGCTACACCTTC
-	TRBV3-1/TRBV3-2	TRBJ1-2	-	CASSQDSRAGANYGYTF	TGTGCCAGCAGCCAAGATTCGAGGGCGGGGGCTAACTATGGCTACACCTTC
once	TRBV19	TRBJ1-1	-	CASSMGPMNTEAFF	TGTGCCAGTAGTATGGGTCCTATGAACACTGAAGCTTTCTTT
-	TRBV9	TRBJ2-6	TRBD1	CASSVDQDRASGANVLTF	TGTGCCAGCAGCGTAGATCAGGACAGGGCTTCTGGGGCCAACGTCCTGACTTTC
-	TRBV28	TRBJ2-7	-	CASSGSEQYF	TGTGCCAGCAGTGGTTCCGAGCAGTACTTC
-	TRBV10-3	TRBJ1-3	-	CAISESPSGNTIYF	TGTGCCATCAGTGAGTCTCCCTCTGGAAACACCATATATTTT